The text below deals with one TCR beta chain. The data were obtained in a study of T cells in Graves' hyperthyroidism and ophthalmopathy. Trimming took 1 base from V and 2 from J; bases not matched to a gene: 9. There are 19 residues in the CDR3. Germline V gene sequence: CDR1 KGHSH, CDR2 LQKENI. TCR beta CDR3 regions were amplified from RNA transcripts. HTBI primers drove first-round RT-PCR of the TCR CDR3. Each CDR3 protein is one row after TCRdb ran MiXCR on the multiplex PCR reads. Of about 350,000 distinct CDR3 sequences listed, about 15% are singletons. The receptor was derived from a woman in her twenties or thirties with Graves' hyperthyroidism. The sequencing sample was made of blood. The chain combines TRBV18 with TRBJ2-3, with TRBD2 identical over 13 bases. For the CDR3, the DNA is TGTGCCAGCTCACCACTCCCCGGGACTAGCGGGACGGCCACAGATACGCAGTATTTT. Amino acids: CASSPLPGTSGTATDTQYF.